A selection of T cell receptor beta chains follows, all from one sample in a study of cytomegalovirus exposure and HLA in healthy donors. TCRdb's table, derived via immunoSEQ multiplex PCR, lists solely in-frame clones and lacks some. In the table there are about 200,000 clones, roughly 73% of which are singletons. Source material: PBMCs. The receptors stem from a woman in her 30s in good health and CMV-seronegative. Both conserved end residues are part of each CDR3. The order of the fields is D gene, clone size, J gene, V gene, CDR3 protein, CDR3 DNA. The D gene is left open where the match is weak. Where a row states a size, it is once, few, many or the class of an expanded clone; other rows omit it.

d_gene: .
abundance: few
j_gene: TRBJ2-7
v_gene: TRBV27
CDR3aa: CASSLGGEQYF
CDR3nt: TGTGCCAGCAGTTTAGGGGGGGAGCAGTACTTC

d_gene: .
abundance: .
j_gene: TRBJ1-4
v_gene: TRBV13
CDR3aa: CASRNSNEEKLFF
CDR3nt: TGTGCCAGCAGGAACTCTAACGAGGAAAAACTGTTTTTT

d_gene: .
abundance: few
j_gene: TRBJ1-5
v_gene: TRBV14
CDR3aa: CASSQDIQGRIHF
CDR3nt: TGTGCCAGCAGCCAAGATATCCAGGGAAGAATCCATTTT

d_gene: TRBD1
abundance: .
j_gene: TRBJ2-1
v_gene: TRBV29-1
CDR3aa: CSVGSPGQGNGEQFF
CDR3nt: TGCAGCGTTGGGTCACCGGGACAGGGTAATGGTGAGCAGTTCTTC

d_gene: TRBD1
abundance: .
j_gene: TRBJ2-5
v_gene: TRBV18
CDR3aa: CASSPRGTGGPRTQYF
CDR3nt: TGTGCCAGCTCACCAAGAGGGACAGGGGGGCCTAGGACCCAGTACTTC

d_gene: .
abundance: .
j_gene: TRBJ2-1
v_gene: TRBV11-2
CDR3aa: CASSPTGISYNEQFF
CDR3nt: TGTGCCAGCAGCCCGACAGGTATTTCCTACAATGAGCAGTTCTTC

d_gene: TRBD2
abundance: few
j_gene: TRBJ2-7
v_gene: TRBV4-2
CDR3aa: CASSPAGPSGVTSYEQYF
CDR3nt: TGTGCCAGCAGCCCCGCCGGGCCTAGCGGGGTAACCTCCTACGAGCAGTACTTC

d_gene: .
abundance: .
j_gene: TRBJ2-3
v_gene: TRBV7-6
CDR3aa: CASSLSPTGSQDTQYF
CDR3nt: TGTGCCAGCAGCTTATCCCCGACTGGCTCACAAGATACGCAGTATTTT

d_gene: TRBD1
abundance: .
j_gene: TRBJ2-3
v_gene: TRBV29-1
CDR3aa: CSVGQTGAYTDTQYF
CDR3nt: TGCAGCGTTGGACAGACAGGGGCCTACACAGATACGCAGTATTTT

d_gene: TRBD2
abundance: .
j_gene: TRBJ2-7
v_gene: TRBV4-2
CDR3aa: CASSHVSTSGSSYEQYF
CDR3nt: TGTGCCAGCAGCCATGTCTCGACTAGCGGGAGTAGCTACGAGCAGTACTTC

d_gene: .
abundance: .
j_gene: TRBJ2-1
v_gene: TRBV4-2
CDR3aa: CASSSSRVEPYNEQFF
CDR3nt: TGTGCCAGCAGCTCTAGTCGGGTAGAGCCCTACAATGAGCAGTTCTTC

d_gene: TRBD1
abundance: .
j_gene: TRBJ1-2
v_gene: TRBV6-1
CDR3aa: CASSEMVRGTGNYGYTF
CDR3nt: TGTGCCAGCAGTGAAATGGTCCGAGGGACAGGGAACTATGGCTACACCTTC

d_gene: .
abundance: .
j_gene: TRBJ2-2
v_gene: TRBV6-1
CDR3aa: CASSVIQTRPTGELFF
CDR3nt: TGTGCCAGCAGTGTGATTCAGACACGACCCACCGGGGAGCTGTTTTTT

d_gene: .
abundance: .
j_gene: TRBJ1-2
v_gene: TRBV4-3
CDR3aa: CASSRTRDSYGYTF
CDR3nt: TGCGCCAGCAGCCGCACCAGGGATAGCTATGGCTACACCTTC

d_gene: .
abundance: .
j_gene: TRBJ2-7
v_gene: TRBV7-9
CDR3aa: CASSLSGYEQYF
CDR3nt: TGTGCCAGCAGCCTTAGCGGTTACGAGCAGTACTTC

d_gene: TRBD1
abundance: few
j_gene: TRBJ2-7
v_gene: TRBV2
CDR3aa: CASSENGLGQGNNEQYF
CDR3nt: TGTGCCAGCAGTGAAAATGGGTTGGGACAGGGTAACAACGAGCAGTACTTC

d_gene: .
abundance: few
j_gene: TRBJ1-4
v_gene: TRBV27
CDR3aa: CASSPTGGTTNEKLFF
CDR3nt: TGTGCCAGCAGTCCCACCGGGGGTACAACTAATGAAAAACTGTTTTTT

d_gene: TRBD2
abundance: .
j_gene: TRBJ2-1
v_gene: TRBV4-2
CDR3aa: CASSQPGLAIYNEQFF
CDR3nt: TGTGCCAGCAGCCAGCCAGGACTAGCCATCTACAATGAGCAGTTCTTC

d_gene: TRBD1
abundance: few
j_gene: TRBJ1-2
v_gene: TRBV18
CDR3aa: CASSPTGTAPYGYTF
CDR3nt: TGTGCCAGCTCACCAACCGGGACAGCACCCTATGGCTACACCTTC

d_gene: TRBD1
abundance: .
j_gene: TRBJ2-4
v_gene: TRBV5-8
CDR3aa: CASSMGQGENIQYF
CDR3nt: TGTGCCAGCAGCATGGGACAGGGGGAAAACATTCAGTACTTC

d_gene: TRBD2
abundance: .
j_gene: TRBJ2-3
v_gene: TRBV5-1
CDR3aa: CASSLASGSTDTQYF
CDR3nt: TGCGCCAGCAGCTTGGCTAGCGGCAGCACAGATACGCAGTATTTT

d_gene: TRBD1
abundance: few
j_gene: TRBJ1-1
v_gene: TRBV5-6
CDR3aa: CATSKDRGFGTEAFF
CDR3nt: TGTGCCACCTCCAAGGACAGGGGGTTTGGCACTGAAGCTTTCTTT

d_gene: TRBD1
abundance: .
j_gene: TRBJ1-2
v_gene: TRBV6-6
CDR3aa: CASSYGDRGSYGYTF
CDR3nt: TGTGCCAGCAGTTATGGGGACAGGGGGTCCTATGGCTACACCTTC

d_gene: .
abundance: once
j_gene: TRBJ1-1
v_gene: TRBV6-6
CDR3aa: CASSYRRGGGTEAFF
CDR3nt: TGTGCCAGCAGTTACCGCAGGGGCGGGGGCACTGAAGCTTTCTTT

d_gene: TRBD2
abundance: .
j_gene: TRBJ2-1
v_gene: TRBV2
CDR3aa: CASSEIQRGYNEQFF
CDR3nt: TGTGCCAGCAGTGAAATCCAGCGGGGATACAATGAGCAGTTCTTC

d_gene: TRBD2
abundance: .
j_gene: TRBJ2-7
v_gene: TRBV4-2
CDR3aa: CASSHIAGGIYEQYF
CDR3nt: TGTGCCAGCAGCCATATAGCGGGAGGGATCTACGAGCAGTACTTC

d_gene: .
abundance: once
j_gene: TRBJ1-1
v_gene: TRBV29-1
CDR3aa: CSVGTGGSPNTEAFF
CDR3nt: TGCAGCGTCGGGACGGGGGGCTCGCCTAACACTGAAGCTTTCTTT

d_gene: .
abundance: .
j_gene: TRBJ2-7
v_gene: TRBV4-2
CDR3aa: CASSLGDRGYEQYF
CDR3nt: TGTGCCAGCAGCCTGGGGGATAGGGGGTACGAGCAGTACTTC

d_gene: TRBD1
abundance: .
j_gene: TRBJ1-6
v_gene: TRBV4-1
CDR3aa: CASSPWAPGQGSPLHF
CDR3nt: TGCGCCAGCAGCCCCTGGGCCCCCGGACAGGGGTCACCCCTCCACTTT

d_gene: TRBD1
abundance: once
j_gene: TRBJ2-7
v_gene: TRBV19
CDR3aa: CASAPGQGFSYEQYF
CDR3nt: TGTGCCAGTGCCCCGGGACAGGGATTTAGCTACGAGCAGTACTTC

d_gene: TRBD1
abundance: .
j_gene: TRBJ1-2
v_gene: TRBV15
CDR3aa: CATSRIDRDRPDDGYTF
CDR3nt: TGTGCCACCAGCAGAATAGACCGGGACAGACCTGATGATGGCTACACCTTC

d_gene: .
abundance: .
j_gene: TRBJ2-3
v_gene: TRBV9
CDR3aa: CASSVAGGGFTDTQYF
CDR3nt: TGTGCCAGCAGCGTAGCCGGCGGTGGCTTCACAGATACGCAGTATTTT

d_gene: TRBD2
abundance: .
j_gene: TRBJ2-3
v_gene: TRBV6-4
CDR3aa: CASSRLAGSTDTQYF
CDR3nt: TGTGCCAGCAGTAGACTAGCGGGGAGCACAGATACGCAGTATTTT

d_gene: TRBD1
abundance: .
j_gene: TRBJ2-7
v_gene: TRBV5-4
CDR3aa: CASSLMGTGSSEQYF
CDR3nt: TGTGCCAGCAGCTTGATGGGGACAGGGTCCTCCGAGCAGTACTTC

d_gene: TRBD1
abundance: .
j_gene: TRBJ1-1
v_gene: TRBV4-1
CDR3aa: CASSIRQGITEAFF
CDR3nt: TGCGCCAGCAGCATAAGACAGGGAATCACTGAAGCTTTCTTT

d_gene: TRBD2
abundance: .
j_gene: TRBJ2-1
v_gene: TRBV7-9
CDR3aa: CASRGLAGAPNEQFF
CDR3nt: TGTGCCAGCAGGGGACTAGCGGGAGCTCCCAATGAGCAGTTCTTC

d_gene: TRBD2
abundance: .
j_gene: TRBJ2-7
v_gene: TRBV11-2
CDR3aa: CASSLAREAPYEQYF
CDR3nt: TGTGCCAGCAGCTTAGCCCGGGAGGCGCCTTACGAGCAGTACTTC

d_gene: .
abundance: .
j_gene: TRBJ2-7
v_gene: TRBV7-8
CDR3aa: CASSQGFARRYEQYF
CDR3nt: TGTGCCAGCAGCCAGGGGTTCGCGCGCCGCTACGAGCAGTACTTC

d_gene: .
abundance: .
j_gene: TRBJ1-3
v_gene: TRBV7-9
CDR3aa: CASSYPRLGNTIYF
CDR3nt: TGTGCCAGCAGTTATCCTCGTCTAGGAAACACCATATATTTT

d_gene: .
abundance: .
j_gene: TRBJ2-2
v_gene: TRBV18
CDR3aa: CASSPPGHFNTGELFF
CDR3nt: TGTGCCAGCTCACCACCGGGACACTTCAACACCGGGGAGCTGTTTTTT

d_gene: .
abundance: .
j_gene: TRBJ1-1
v_gene: TRBV25-1
CDR3aa: CASSELSRGLTEAFF
CDR3nt: TGTGCCAGCAGTGAACTCAGCAGGGGACTAACTGAAGCTTTCTTT

d_gene: TRBD1
abundance: .
j_gene: TRBJ2-2
v_gene: TRBV6-5
CDR3aa: CASTLGTANTGELFF
CDR3nt: TGTGCCAGCACGCTCGGGACAGCTAACACCGGGGAGCTGTTTTTT

d_gene: .
abundance: once
j_gene: TRBJ1-2
v_gene: TRBV4-2
CDR3aa: CASSQVLSGSYGYTF
CDR3nt: TGTGCCAGCAGCCAAGTCCTATCGGGAAGCTATGGCTACACCTTC

d_gene: TRBD2
abundance: .
j_gene: TRBJ2-1
v_gene: TRBV30
CDR3aa: CAWREAPGGDEQFF
CDR3nt: TGTGCCTGGAGAGAGGCCCCGGGGGGTGATGAGCAGTTCTTC

d_gene: .
abundance: .
j_gene: TRBJ2-7
v_gene: TRBV5-1
CDR3aa: CATRRDEPTTEQYF
CDR3nt: TGCGCCACCCGTCGAGACGAACCTACTACCGAGCAGTACTTC

d_gene: .
abundance: .
j_gene: TRBJ1-1
v_gene: TRBV7-9
CDR3aa: CASSRGYTEAFF
CDR3nt: TGTGCCAGCAGCCGGGGGTACACTGAAGCTTTCTTT

d_gene: .
abundance: once
j_gene: TRBJ2-1
v_gene: TRBV9
CDR3aa: CASSATGGPNEQFF
CDR3nt: TGTGCCAGCAGCGCGACAGGAGGCCCTAATGAGCAGTTCTTC

d_gene: .
abundance: .
j_gene: TRBJ2-7
v_gene: TRBV6-5
CDR3aa: CASSLNRTPYEQYF
CDR3nt: TGTGCCAGCAGTTTGAACAGGACCCCTTACGAGCAGTACTTC

d_gene: .
abundance: .
j_gene: TRBJ1-5
v_gene: TRBV19
CDR3aa: CASSIDRAVNQPQHF
CDR3nt: TGTGCCAGTAGTATAGACAGGGCGGTCAATCAGCCCCAGCATTTT

d_gene: .
abundance: .
j_gene: TRBJ2-3
v_gene: TRBV7-9
CDR3aa: CASSLNSALTDTQYF
CDR3nt: TGTGCCAGCAGCTTAAACAGTGCCCTCACAGATACGCAGTATTTT

d_gene: .
abundance: .
j_gene: TRBJ2-7
v_gene: TRBV5-1
CDR3aa: CASRSDPGGSYEQYF
CDR3nt: TGCGCCAGCAGATCAGATCCGGGTGGCTCCTACGAGCAGTACTTC

d_gene: .
abundance: .
j_gene: TRBJ2-2
v_gene: TRBV18
CDR3aa: CASSPPVRGAIPGELFF
CDR3nt: TGTGCCAGCTCACCACCTGTCCGGGGGGCAATACCCGGGGAGCTGTTTTTT